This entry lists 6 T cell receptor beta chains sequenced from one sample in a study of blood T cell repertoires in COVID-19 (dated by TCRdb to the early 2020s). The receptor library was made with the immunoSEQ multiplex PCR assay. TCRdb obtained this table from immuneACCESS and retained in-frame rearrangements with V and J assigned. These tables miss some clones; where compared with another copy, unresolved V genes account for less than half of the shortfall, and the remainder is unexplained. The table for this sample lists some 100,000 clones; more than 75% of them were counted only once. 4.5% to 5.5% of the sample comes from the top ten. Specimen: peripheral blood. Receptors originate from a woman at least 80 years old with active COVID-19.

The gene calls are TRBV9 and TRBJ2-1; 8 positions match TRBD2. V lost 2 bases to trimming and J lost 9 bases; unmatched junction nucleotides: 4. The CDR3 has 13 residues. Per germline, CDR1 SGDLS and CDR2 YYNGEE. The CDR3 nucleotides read TGTGCCAGCAGCGTCTCAGGGACTAGTGAGCAGTTCTTC. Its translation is CASSVSGTSEQFF.

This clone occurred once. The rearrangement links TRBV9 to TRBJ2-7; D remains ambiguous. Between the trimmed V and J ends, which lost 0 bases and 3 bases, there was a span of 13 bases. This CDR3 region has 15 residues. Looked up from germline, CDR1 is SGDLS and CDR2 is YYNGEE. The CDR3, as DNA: TGTGCCAGCAGCGTAGCGGATGGGCCCCACTACGAGCAGTACTTC. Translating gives CASSVADGPHYEQYF.

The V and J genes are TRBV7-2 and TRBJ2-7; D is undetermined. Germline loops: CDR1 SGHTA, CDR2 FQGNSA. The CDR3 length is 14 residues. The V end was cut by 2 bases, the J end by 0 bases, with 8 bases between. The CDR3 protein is CASSLPQPSYEQYF. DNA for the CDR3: TGTGCCAGCAGCTTACCACAGCCCTCCTACGAGCAGTACTTC.

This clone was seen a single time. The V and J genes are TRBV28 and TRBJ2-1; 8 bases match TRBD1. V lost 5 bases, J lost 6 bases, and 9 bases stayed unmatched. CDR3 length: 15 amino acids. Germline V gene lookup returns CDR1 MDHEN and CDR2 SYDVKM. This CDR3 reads CASSTGQGWGNEQFF. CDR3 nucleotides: TGTGCCAGCAGTACCGGACAGGGTTGGGGCAATGAGCAGTTCTTC.

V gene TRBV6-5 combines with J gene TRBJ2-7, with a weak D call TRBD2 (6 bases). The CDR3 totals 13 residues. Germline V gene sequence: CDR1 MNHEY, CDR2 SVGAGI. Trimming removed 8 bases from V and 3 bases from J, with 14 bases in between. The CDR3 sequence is CASGRDPGYEQYF. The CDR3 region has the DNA TGTGCCAGCGGGCGGGACCCCGGCTACGAGCAGTACTTC.

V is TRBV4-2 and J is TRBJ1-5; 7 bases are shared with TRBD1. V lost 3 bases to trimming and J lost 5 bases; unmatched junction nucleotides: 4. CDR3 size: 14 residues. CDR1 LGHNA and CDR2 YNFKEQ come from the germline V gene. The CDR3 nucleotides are TGTGCCAGCAGCCAGACAGGGCGGGATCAGCCCCAGCATTTT. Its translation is CASSQTGRDQPQHF.